Following are 28 T cell receptor beta chains from one sample sequenced in a study of T cells in Graves' hyperthyroidism and ophthalmopathy. RNA transcripts served as the template for amplifying TCR beta CDR3 regions. HTBI primers were the set used in a first-round RT-PCR of the TCR CDR3. MiXCR was run by TCRdb on the multiplex PCR reads, yielding one entry per CDR3 protein. This table has roughly 300,000 distinct CDR3 sequences, roughly 14% appearing once. Material: blood. These TCRs come from a woman in her 30s with Graves' hyperthyroidism.

This clonotype was seen repeatedly, ten times or more. The gene calls are TRBV28 and TRBJ2-4; D is perhaps TRBD2 (6 bases). The CDR3 is 15 amino acids. CDR1 is MDHEN and CDR2 is SYDVKM in the germline V gene. Trimming left V 5 bases short and J 0 bases short, with 11 bases between. The CDR3 sequence is CASSGTQLAKNIQYF. CDR3 nucleotides: TGTGCCAGCAGTGGGACTCAACTAGCCAAAAACATTCAGTACTTC.

Only a few counts were recorded for this clonotype. The genes are TRBV20-1 and TRBJ1-6, with TRBD1 as a possible D gene (5 bases). Germline loops: CDR1 DFQATT, CDR2 SNEGSKA (reference sequence). V gave up 4 bases and J gave up 7 bases, with 14 bases separating them. CDR3 length equals 14 residues. The CDR3 is CSATPGGENSPLHF. As DNA, the CDR3 is TGCAGTGCTACGCCGGGGGGTGAAAATTCACCCCTCCACTTT.

This clonotype occurred a few times. The CDR3 does not end in the conserved phenylalanine or tryptophan, so this is likely a read error. CDR3 in amino acids: CASSYDTSNQPQHL. In nucleotides, the CDR3 is TGTGCCAGCAGCTACGACACTAGCAATCAGCCCCAGCATCTT. The chain links TRBV7-9 to TRBJ1-5; D gene uncertain. This CDR3 has 14 amino acids. Trimming shortened V by 4 bases and J by 0 bases, and 7 bases separated the two germline ends. CDR1 and CDR2 from the germline V gene are SEHNR and FQNEAQ (reference sequence).

This clonotype was found many times. The genes are TRBV12-3 or TRBV12-4 and TRBJ2-1; tentatively, D is TRBD2 (6 bases). Trimming took 6 bases from V and 7 from J, leaving 16 bases between them. CDR3 size: 14 residues. The CDR3 region is CASRPGTLINEQFF. The CDR3 nucleotides are TGTGCCAGCAGACCCGGGACTCTGATAAATGAGCAGTTCTTC.

This clonotype has ten or more counts. V gene TRBV12-3 or TRBV12-4 combines with J gene TRBJ1-1, with D possibly matching TRBD1 (5 bases). The CDR3 length is 15 residues. V lost 2 bases, J lost 5 bases, and 15 bases lay in between. Written as DNA, the CDR3 is TGTGCCAGCAGTTTAACAGGAGGGGTTGGTACTGAAGCTTTCTTT. Amino acid sequence: CASSLTGGVGTEAFF.

This clonotype appeared many times. The gene calls are TRBV29-1 and TRBJ1-1; 8 nucleotides align to TRBD1. V was clipped by 7 bases and J by 8 bases; unmatched bases: 9. This CDR3 is 12 amino acids long. The germline CDR1 and CDR2 sequences are SQVTM and ANQGSEA. Here the CDR3 reads CSDWSGGPEAFF. The CDR3 bases are TGCAGCGATTGGTCAGGGGGCCCCGAAGCTTTCTTT.

This chain uses TRBV6-5 with TRBJ2-2; D is ambiguous. The V and J ends lost 2 bases and 5 bases respectively, with 9 bases between them. Germline loops: CDR1 MNHEY, CDR2 SVGAGI. The CDR3 consists of 14 residues. Written as DNA, the CDR3 is TGTGCCAGCAGTTACGCGTCAGAGACCGGGGAGCTGTTTTTT. Translation gives CASSYASETGELFF.

There are a few counts of this clonotype. The gene calls are TRBV18 and TRBJ2-7; 11 bases map to TRBD1. With V trimmed by 3 bases and J by 4 bases, 8 bases remained unmatched. The CDR3 consists of 16 residues. From germline, CDR1 is KGHSH and CDR2 LQKENI. CDR3 in amino acids: CASSPGQGAMLYEQYF. The CDR3 DNA sequence: TGTGCCAGCTCACCCGGACAGGGGGCCATGCTTTACGAGCAGTACTTC.

This clonotype was recorded only once. A much larger clonotype is one base distant, so this may be a read error. This CDR3 reads CSARRASSYDQYF. The CDR3 region has the DNA TGCAGTGCCAGACGGGCGAGCTCCTACGATCAGTACTTC. The rearrangement joins TRBV20-1 to TRBJ2-7, with D uncertain. This CDR3 spans 13 amino acids. The germline gives CDR1 DFQATT, CDR2 SNEGSKA (reference sequence).

This chain connects TRBV6-1 to TRBJ1-3; no reliable D call. This CDR3 is 15 amino acids long. The germline V gene encodes CDR1 MNHNS and CDR2 SASEGT. V gave up 5 bases and J gave up 1 base, with 12 bases separating them. In DNA form, the CDR3 reads TGTGCCAGCAGTCTTTCGGCCTCTTCTGGAAACACCATATATTTT. Protein sequence: CASSLSASSGNTIYF.

This clonotype was found a few times. The gene calls are TRBV5-6 and TRBJ2-1; D perhaps matches TRBD1 (6 bases). Trimming stripped 3 bases from V and 5 bases from J, with 9 bases between. There are 13 residues in the CDR3. The germline gives CDR1 SGHDT, CDR2 YYEEEE. CDR3 bases: TGTGCCAGCAGCTCGGACAGCCACAATGAGCAGTTCTTC. This sequence encodes CASSSDSHNEQFF.

This CDR3 is CASSLTGGHTEAFF. The CDR3, as DNA: TGTGCCAGCAGCCTTACAGGGGGTCACACTGAAGCTTTCTTT. The chain couples TRBV7-2 to TRBJ1-1; 8 bases align to TRBD1. The V segment lost 5 bases and the J segment 3 bases; nucleotides outside the gene matches: 5. This CDR3 is 14 amino acids long. Per germline, CDR1 SGHTA and CDR2 FQGNSA.

V and J are TRBV2 and TRBJ2-7; 10 bases fit TRBD1. This CDR3 has 14 amino acids. Trimming cost V 6 bases and J 4 bases; bases outside gene matches: 6. Germline V gives CDR1 SNHLY, CDR2 FYNNEI. The CDR3 DNA sequence: TGTGCCAGCAGAGGACCGGGACAGGGGTACGAGCAGTACTTC. This translates into CASRGPGQGYEQYF.

The table lists this clonotype with a few counts. This chain joins TRBV6-1 and TRBJ2-1; the D gene could be TRBD1 or TRBD2 (5 bases each). Germline V gene sequence: CDR1 MNHNS, CDR2 SASEGT. The CDR3 totals 19 residues. V gave up 10 bases and J gave up 5 bases, with 33 bases separating them. The CDR3, as DNA: TGTGCCACTCGATCCGTGCCAACCCCCGGAAAGGGGAGAAACAATGAGCAGTTCTTC. Amino acid sequence: CATRSVPTPGKGRNNEQFF.

V usage is TRBV2 and J usage is TRBJ1-5; 10 bases align to TRBD1. The CDR3 has 16 amino acids. The V and J ends lost 2 bases and 2 bases, in that order; junction bases with no gene match: 3. The germline CDR1 and CDR2 sequences are SNHLY and FYNNEI. The CDR3 protein is CASSERTGGGNQPQHF. In DNA form, the CDR3 reads TGTGCCAGCAGTGAACGGACAGGGGGAGGCAATCAGCCCCAGCATTTT.

At least ten counts were recorded for this clonotype. Here the CDR3 DNA reads TGTGCCCGAGACGCCCGGGAGTCTGGCGGCTACACCTTC. Translation: CARDARESGGYTF. The chain couples TRBV30 to TRBJ1-2; D remains unclear. V shed 8 bases and J shed 8 bases, with 21 bases lying between them. Germline V CDR1 and CDR2: GTSNPN, SVGIG (reference sequence). The CDR3 is made up of 13 amino acids.

V and J are TRBV30 and TRBJ1-4; D possibly corresponds to TRBD1 (5 bases). CDR3 length: 15 residues. V lost 1 base, J lost 5 bases, and 14 bases lay in between. The germline V gene encodes CDR1 GTSNPN and CDR2 SVGIG (reference sequence). The CDR3 DNA is TGTGCCTGGAGTGGAGCGTGGGGCCTGAATGAAAAACTGTTTTTT. This gives the protein CAWSGAWGLNEKLFF.

The V gene is TRBV2, the J gene TRBJ1-2; 9 positions match TRBD1. Germline CDR1 is SNHLY and CDR2 is FYNNEI. The CDR3 totals 10 residues. V trimming: 9 bases; J trimming: 7 bases; junction bases outside the gene matches: 0. The CDR3 reads CARDRGGYTF. CDR3 nucleotides: TGTGCCAGGGACAGGGGTGGCTACACCTTC.

This clonotype was picked up many times. The chain carries TRBV28 and TRBJ1-1; unclear D gene. CDR3 size: 13 residues. The ends were cut back, 6 bases at V and 1 base at J, with 9 bases in the middle. Germline V gene data show CDR1 as MDHEN and CDR2 as SYDVKM. This chain's CDR3 is CASRYDGNTEAFF. CDR3 coding DNA: TGTGCCAGCAGGTACGACGGGAACACTGAAGCTTTCTTT.

This clonotype was detected ten times or more. This sequence joins TRBV10-3 and TRBJ2-7; 7 bases match TRBD2. The V gene end was trimmed by 0 bases and the J gene end by 6 bases; junction bases not matched to a gene: 11. This CDR3 has 16 residues. The germline V gene has CDR1 ENHRY and CDR2 SYGVKD. The CDR3 loop is CAISESSGTGGLEQYF. The CDR3, as DNA: TGTGCCATCAGTGAGTCGAGCGGGACTGGAGGCCTCGAGCAGTACTTC.

This clonotype was seen repeatedly, ten times or more. The V gene is TRBV7-2, the J gene TRBJ2-3; no firm D call. Germline loops: CDR1 SGHTA, CDR2 FQGNSA. The ends were cut back, 2 bases at V and 6 bases at J, with 18 bases in the middle. This CDR3 spans 16 amino acids. Here the CDR3 reads CASSLFGQTPSDTQYF. In DNA, the CDR3 is TGTGCCAGCAGCTTATTTGGGCAAACGCCTTCGGATACGCAGTATTTT.

This chain joins TRBV29-1 and TRBJ2-1, with a tentative D call TRBD1 (6 bases). The CDR3 sequence is 14 residues long. Germline CDR1 SQVTM, CDR2 ANQGSEA. V lost 3 bases to trimming and J lost 7 bases, with 16 bases between them. The CDR3 reads CSVEVRTATNEQFF. The CDR3 region has the DNA TGCAGCGTTGAGGTTCGGACAGCAACAAATGAGCAGTTCTTC.

This clonotype has at least ten counts. The genes are TRBV28 and TRBJ2-2, with 8 bases lining up with TRBD2. CDR1 is MDHEN, CDR2 SYDVKM, per germline. The CDR3 covers 16 residues. V was clipped by 3 bases and J by 4 bases; unmatched bases: 7. CDR3 bases: TGTGCCAGCAGTTTCGTAGCGGGATGGTCCACCGGGGAGCTGTTTTTT. The encoded protein is CASSFVAGWSTGELFF.

The V gene is TRBV9, the J gene TRBJ1-4; D uncertain. V was trimmed by 3 bases and J by 0 bases, leaving 12 bases between them. Germline CDR1 reads SGDLS; CDR2 reads YYNGEE. CDR3 length equals 16 residues. CDR3 loop: CASSERAHATNEKLFF. CDR3 nucleotides: TGTGCCAGCAGCGAGAGGGCTCACGCAACTAATGAAAAACTGTTTTTT.

Only a few counts were recorded for this clonotype. The chain uses TRBV19 and TRBJ2-7; D may be TRBD2 (5 bases). V lost 6 bases, J lost 0 bases, and 15 bases lay in between. Per the germline V gene, CDR1 is LNHDA and CDR2 is SQIVND (reference sequence). The CDR3 runs 15 residues. The CDR3 region has the DNA TGTGCCAGTAGCCCCCTGTCCGGGAACTCCTACGAGCAGTACTTC. Its protein product is CASSPLSGNSYEQYF.

This clonotype was seen many times. The chain recombines TRBV20-1 with TRBJ2-5; possible D gene TRBD2, 7 bases. The CDR3 runs 15 residues. In germline, CDR1 is DFQATT, CDR2 SNEGSKA (reference sequence). The V end lost 0 bases, the J end lost 1 base, and 12 bases lay between the germline ends. The CDR3 DNA sequence: TGCAGTGCTAGAGATGGGGGGGGCACCCAAGAGACCCAGTACTTC. Encoded protein: CSARDGGGTQETQYF.

The CDR3 DNA follows: TGTGCCAGCAGCTTGGAAAGGGGAAAGGTCACAGATACGCAGTATTTT. Protein sequence: CASSLERGKVTDTQYF. The chain combines TRBV5-8 with TRBJ2-3, with D perhaps matching TRBD1 (5 bases). V gave up 0 bases and J gave up 2 bases, with 13 bases separating them. The CDR3 length is 16 residues. Germline values: CDR1 SGHTS, CDR2 YDEGEE.

This clonotype has a handful of counts. A much larger clone sits a single nucleotide away, making a read error possible. The chain recombines TRBV28 with TRBJ2-5, with 14 bases matching TRBD2. The germline V gene encodes CDR1 MDHEN and CDR2 SYDVKM. This CDR3 has 19 residues. The chain's CDR3 is CASSPLGQGTSGSPEIQYF. In nucleotides, the CDR3 is TGTGCCAGCAGCCCCCTTGGACAGGGGACTAGCGGGAGTCCAGAGATCCAGTACTTC.